This entry features one TCR beta chain sequence. This specimen belongs to a study of T cell repertoires in cytomegalovirus infection. TCRdb analysed the reads with MiXCR anew, one entry per CDR3 protein. Counted here are about 230,000 distinct CDR3 sequences, 20% to 25% occurring once; the ten biggest clones make up around a sixth. Germline assignment: CDR1 MGHRA and CDR2 YSYEKL. Trimming removed 3 bases at V and 2 bases at J, with 15 bases between. The CDR3 sequence is 16 residues long. The TCR was taken from a human donor in good health (CMV status not recorded). Some clones in this sample may be carry-over from other donors' samples. The sequenced sample was CD8+ T cells from PBMCs. This chain connects TRBV4-1 to TRBJ2-3; D is possibly TRBD1 (5 bases). CDR3: CASSQDWTLLTDTQYF. The CDR3 DNA reads as TGCGCCAGCAGCCAGGATTGGACACTACTCACAGATACGCAGTATTTT.